These 18 T cell receptor beta chains share one sample of origin, sequenced in a study of shared clonotypes between healthy human individuals. TCRdb's table, derived via immunoSEQ multiplex PCR, lists solely in-frame clones and lacks some. The data show 1.6 million or so clones, roughly 97% seen once. The sample comprised naive CD4+ T cells sorted from blood. Subset denoted: CD45RA+ positively selected. The receptors were sampled from a man aged 25 to 45 in good health.

This clone appeared a few times. V gene TRBV19 combines with J gene TRBJ2-3; 12 bases are shared with TRBD2. The CDR3 is 17 amino acids. Looked up from germline, CDR1 is LNHDA and CDR2 is SQIVND (reference sequence). Trimming cost V 4 bases and J 2 bases; bases outside gene matches: 7. CDR3 nucleotides: TGTGCCAGTAGTACCTGGACTAGCGGGGTGACCACAGATACGCAGTATTTT. It translates to CASSTWTSGVTTDTQYF.

The chain recombines TRBV7-9 with TRBJ1-5; D is unresolved. The CDR3 has 14 amino acids. With 5 bases removed from V and 7 bases from J, the gap between germline ends came to 15 bases. Germline CDR1 reads SEHNR; CDR2 reads FQNEAQ (reference sequence). The chain's CDR3 is CASSRAGGWQPQHF. For the CDR3, the DNA is TGTGCCAGCAGCCGGGCGGGAGGGTGGCAGCCCCAGCATTTT.

The V call is TRBV5-6, the J call TRBJ2-7, with D uncertain. This CDR3 has 16 amino acids. CDR1 is SGHDT and CDR2 is YYEEEE in the germline V gene. V dropped 4 bases and J dropped 5 bases, with 22 bases sitting between them. The CDR3 DNA follows: TGTGCCAGCAGCGCACGTATCCGGGCCTTACGCGACGAGCAGTACTTC. Residues: CASSARIRALRDEQYF. Full variable domain (outside the CDR3, taken from reference TRBV5-6 and TRBJ2-7): DAGVTQSPTHLIKTRGQQVTLRCSPKSGHDTVSWYQQALGQGPQFIFQYYEEEERQRGNFPDRFSGHQFPNYSSELNVNALLLGDSALYLCASSARIRALRDEQYFGPGTRLTVT.

V and J are TRBV28 and TRBJ1-5; no clear D. Germline V gives CDR1 MDHEN, CDR2 SYDVKM. Trimming took off 2 bases at V and 2 bases at J, with 10 bases between the two ends. CDR3 length equals 15 residues. The CDR3 nucleotides are TGTGCCAGCAGTTTAGAGGTGAGGGGCAATCAGCCCCAGCATTTT. Amino acids: CASSLEVRGNQPQHF.

This clone was recorded only once. The V and J genes are TRBV11-2 and TRBJ1-4; D unresolved. The V gene lost 1 base and the J gene lost 3 bases, with 9 bases spanning the gap. The CDR3 contains 15 residues. Germline V CDR1 and CDR2: SGHAT, FQNNGV. This chain's CDR3 is CASSLGTLPNEKLFF. In DNA form, the CDR3 reads TGTGCCAGCAGCTTAGGCACCCTCCCTAATGAAAAACTGTTTTTT.

This chain uses TRBV5-1 with TRBJ2-1, with no clear D. Per germline, CDR1 SGHRS and CDR2 YFSETQ. The V end lost 0 bases, the J end lost 5 bases, and 9 bases lay between the germline ends. The CDR3 covers 14 residues. Here the CDR3 reads CASSLEAEHNEQFF. The CDR3 DNA follows: TGCGCCAGCAGCTTGGAGGCGGAACACAATGAGCAGTTCTTC.

The chain combines TRBV7-8 with TRBJ2-7; TRBD1 matches at 8 bases. The CDR3 runs to 16 residues. Germline loops: CDR1 SGHVS, CDR2 FQNEAQ. V gave up 5 bases and J gave up 5 bases; unmatched junction bases: 14. CDR3 bases: TGTGCCAGCAGCAATCCGGTCTGGACAGGGAGAAACGAGCAGTACTTC. Its protein product is CASSNPVWTGRNEQYF.

The chain is built from TRBV4-3 and TRBJ2-7; D may match TRBD1 or TRBD2 (5 bases each). This CDR3 spans 17 amino acids. Germline-derived CDR1 and CDR2 are LGHNA and YSLEER. The V gene lost 1 base and the J gene lost 3 bases, with 19 bases spanning the gap. The CDR3 sequence is CASSQAIDRRGVYEQYF. CDR3 DNA sequence: TGCGCCAGCAGCCAAGCCATAGACAGACGGGGCGTCTACGAGCAGTACTTC.

The chain employs TRBV28 and TRBJ2-5; D is ambiguous. The CDR3 is 14 residues long. With 3 bases removed from V and 2 bases from J, the gap between germline ends came to 10 bases. The V gene's germline CDR1 is MDHEN and CDR2 SYDVKM. In DNA form, the CDR3 reads TGTGCCAGCAGTTTCTCGGACGGTCAAGAGACCCAGTACTTC. It is translated as CASSFSDGQETQYF.

The CDR3 bases are TGTGCCAGCAGCTTTGCGGGAGGGCCGGGGAATGAGCAGTTCTTC. This gives the protein CASSFAGGPGNEQFF. The rearrangement joins TRBV5-4 to TRBJ2-1, with TRBD2 matching 9 bases. CDR1 and CDR2 (germline): SGHNT, YYREEE (reference sequence). Unmatched junction bases numbered 7, after V lost 2 bases and J lost 7 bases. The CDR3 runs 15 residues.

As regards this clone: This CDR3 is also generated by other DNA sequences in the sample. As DNA, the CDR3 is TGTGCCAGCAGCGTAGCCGGGGCACGGGAGACCCAGTACTTC. It translates to CASSVAGARETQYF. V and J are TRBV9 and TRBJ2-5; D tentatively reads TRBD1 or TRBD2 (5 bases each). The V gene lost 0 bases and the J gene lost 5 bases, with 11 bases spanning the gap. Germline V gene lookup returns CDR1 SGDLS and CDR2 YYNGEE. CDR3 size: 14 residues.

The chain carries TRBV9 and TRBJ2-1; TRBD1 is a possible D gene (6 bases). Germline V gene sequence: CDR1 SGDLS, CDR2 YYNGEE. The V end lost 8 bases, the J end lost 6 bases, and 15 bases lay between the germline ends. The CDR3 loop spans 13 amino acids. The CDR3 loop is CASNRVGVNEQFF. CDR3 sequence (DNA): TGTGCCAGTAACAGGGTTGGGGTCAATGAGCAGTTCTTC.

V is TRBV7-8 and J is TRBJ2-3, with D possibly being TRBD1 or TRBD2 (5 bases each). Trimming took 3 bases from V and 2 from J, leaving 12 bases between them. CDR3 length equals 15 residues. Germline assignment: CDR1 SGHVS and CDR2 FQNEAQ. CDR3 sequence reads: CASSFDGTFTDTQYF. DNA of the CDR3: TGTGCCAGCAGCTTCGACGGGACGTTCACAGATACGCAGTATTTT.

With respect to this clone: Additional DNA sequences in this sample encode the identical CDR3. This chain connects TRBV28 to TRBJ2-7; the D gene is possibly TRBD2 (5 bases). V was cut by 1 base and J by 6 bases, with 7 bases left in between. The CDR3 covers 12 residues. Germline lookup yields CDR1 MDHEN and CDR2 SYDVKM. The CDR3 nucleotides are TGTGCCAGCAGTTTATCAGGAGGCGAGCAGTACTTC. Its protein product is CASSLSGGEQYF.

The chain employs TRBV7-6 and TRBJ2-7; D is uncertain. CDR3 length: 13 amino acids. The germline V and J ends were trimmed by 1 base and 7 bases, with 11 bases remaining between them. Germline assignment: CDR1 SGHVS and CDR2 FNYEAQ. Here the CDR3 reads CASSLGSVREQYF. The CDR3 region has the DNA TGTGCCAGCAGCTTAGGGTCGGTGCGGGAGCAGTACTTC. Filled out from reference TRBV7-6 and TRBJ2-7, the complete variable domain reads GAGVSQSPRYKVTKRGQDVALRCDPISGHVSLYWYRQALGQGPEFLTYFNYEAQQDKSGLPNDRFSAERPEGSISTLTIQRTEQRDSAMYRCASSLGSVREQYFGPGTRLTVT.

The V gene is TRBV5-1, the J gene TRBJ2-7; 7 bases align to TRBD1. Germline trimming cut 4 bases from V and 2 bases from J; bases unmatched to any gene: 9. This CDR3 comprises 15 residues. CDR1 SGHRS and CDR2 YFSETQ come from the germline V gene. DNA of the CDR3: TGCGCCAGCAGCGTCCGGGACAGAAAAACCTACGAGCAGTACTTC. Amino acid sequence: CASSVRDRKTYEQYF.

V and J are TRBV11-2 and TRBJ2-1; 10 bases line up with TRBD2. The junction had 5 bases not matched to a gene; V was cut back by 5 bases and J by 1 base. The length of the CDR3 is 16 residues. Germline loops: CDR1 SGHAT, CDR2 FQNNGV. The CDR3 sequence is CASSRLAGPSYNEQFF. CDR3 nucleotides: TGTGCCAGCAGCCGACTAGCGGGCCCTTCCTACAATGAGCAGTTCTTC.

The CDR3 region is CASSYSRGYEQYF. In nucleotides, the CDR3 is TGCGCCAGCAGCTACAGCAGGGGCTACGAGCAGTACTTC. This sequence joins TRBV5-1 and TRBJ2-7, with D perhaps TRBD1 (6 bases). The germline V gene has CDR1 SGHRS and CDR2 YFSETQ. This CDR3 is 13 amino acids long. V lost 3 bases to trimming and J lost 3 bases, with 10 bases between them.